This T cell receptor beta chain was sequenced during a study of blood T cell repertoires in COVID-19. Overall study: Both acute and convalescent COVID-19 samples were obtained from the United States, Italy and Spain. Sources were T cells, B-cell-depleted T cells, or PBMCs; the material itself was cDNA or gDNA.

In the authors' methods: Amplifying reference gene primers gave estimates of nucleated cell counts. Measured with immunoSEQ multiplex PCR; TCRdb has only the in-frame clones, and not every one. V, J and clone size derive from that table, while D and trimming were established from the DNA sequence. The table shows under 300,000 clones, with more than 75% occurring only once. The source material was peripheral blood. This TCR came from a woman aged 40 to 50 who had recovered from COVID-19.

The CDR3: CASSLARVQETQYF. The CDR3 nucleotides are TGCGCCAGCAGCTTGGCCCGGGTACAAGAGACCCAGTACTTC. The V and J genes are TRBV5-1 and TRBJ2-5; D uncertain. Germline lookup yields CDR1 SGHRS and CDR2 YFSETQ. V was trimmed by 0 bases and J by 2 bases, leaving 8 bases between them. This CDR3 has 14 residues.